Given below is one T cell receptor (beta chain) in context. The data were taken from a study of PD-L1 blockade in urothelial cancer. The sample's time point: peripheral blood 6 weeks after treatment start. V shed 5 bases and J 8 bases; nucleotides not matched to a gene: 5. The germline V gene encodes CDR1 SEHNR and CDR2 FQNEAQ (reference sequence). CDR3 length equals 13 residues. Every PCR got spiked synthetic TCR analog templates. Using immunoSEQ multiplex PCR, the repertoire was profiled, and TCRdb retains in-frame clones only, with some absent. The data show some 23,000 clones, approximately 82% seen once.

The specimen comprised PBMCs, sampled around atezolizumab (anti-PD-L1) treatment. The sequence was obtained from a man in his 70s with urothelial cancer. This rearrangement joins TRBV7-9 to TRBJ2-1, with 8 bases fitting TRBD2. The CDR3 protein is CASSPTREDEQFF. CDR3 DNA sequence: TGTGCCAGCAGCCCTACGCGGGAGGATGAGCAGTTCTTC.